This T cell receptor (beta chain) was profiled in a study of blood T cell repertoires in COVID-19. The protocol was immunoSEQ multiplex PCR, while the TCRdb copy is restricted to in-frame clones and leaves out a portion. The sample lists 190,000 or so clones; roughly 82% were seen once. This clonotype was sampled from a woman under 40 who had recovered from COVID-19. The specimen sequenced was PBMCs or T cells enriched from blood (not recorded which).

The CDR3 protein is CASSFATGRGETQYF. CDR3 sequence (DNA): TGTGCCAGCAGCTTTGCCACAGGGCGCGGGGAGACCCAGTACTTC. The chain uses TRBV5-4 and TRBJ2-5; maybe TRBD1 (6 bases). Trimming took 2 bases from V and 5 from J, leaving 16 bases between them. Germline V CDR1 and CDR2: SGHNT, YYREEE (reference sequence). This CDR3 has 15 amino acids.